This TCR beta chain was retrieved from a study of T-cell memory formation after mild COVID-19 (dated by TCRdb to the early 2020s). Study-level background: TCR sequence clusters from the two donors were largely donor specific. Longitudinal TCRalpha and TCRbeta repertoire sequencing tracked T-cell clones expanding and contracting after mild COVID-19 in a couple of donors. Two young, previously healthy adult volunteers, one female and one male, were included in the cohort.

This clonotype was counted ten times or more. Its antigen is unknown. Base qualities are not recorded, but no much larger clone differs from it by a single base. Sequencing relied on an Illumina NovaSeq 6000. Using 5'RACE with constant-segment primers, TCRalpha and TCRbeta cDNA libraries were constructed, with sample barcodes and unique molecular identifiers added in the process. Trizol reagent was used to extract RNA from every sample. Library amplification was performed in two PCR steps, and a second sample barcode and Illumina TruSeq adapters were introduced in the second step. The libraries were sequenced on an Illumina NovaSeq using 2 x 150 bp paired-end reads. In the original analysis: With migec v1.2.7, reads were demultiplexed and then collapsed into UMI-guided consensus sequences. With mixcr v2.1.11, UMI consensuses were aligned to TRA and TRB V and J templates and assembled into clonotypes. A clonotype was counted as expanded or contracted only when both edgeR and NoisET called the clonotype significant, with the noise models trained on biological replicates. For edgeR calls, the cutoffs were a false discovery rate-adjusted p below 0.01 and a log2 fold-change threshold of 1. As an exploratory analysis of dynamics, PCA with hierarchical clustering was applied to max-normalized trajectories of the 1000 most abundant clonotypes. Separately sequenced CD4+ and CD8+ repertoires were used to assign the CD4 or CD8 phenotype of responding clones. TCRdb reprocessed the public reads (quality trimming at Q25 with fastp, clone calling with MiXCR) and kept in-frame beta chains. Each entry merges the rows of one CDR3 protein and shows their most common DNA and genes. TCRdb, not the authors, supplied the V and J calls. Present in this sample are 85,000 to 120,000 distinct CDR3 sequences, under 15% of which were seen just once. The ten largest clonotypes hold around 27% of the sample.

PBMCs were isolated by Ficoll-Paque density gradient centrifugation. The germline V gene specifies SNHLY as CDR1 and FYNNEI as CDR2. V loses 5 bases, J loses 8 bases, and the germline ends lie 9 bases apart. The CDR3 measures 12 amino acids from cysteine to phenylalanine. The DNA shown is the 36-base CDR3, in frame from base 1. Paper-wide results and their limitations: The study included only a couple of mild cases, and larger cohorts that include severe cases with pre-infection samples were judged to be necessary. The detection of some responding clones in pre-infection memory suggests that pre-existing cross-reactive memory T cells joined the SARS-CoV-2 response. Contracting CD4+ clones were located mainly in the CM and EM memory subsets, whereas CD8+ clones were found to be enriched in EMRA. SARS-CoV-2 specificity of the second-wave clones peaking on day 37 was not confirmed. From day 15 to 85, contracting clones showed balanced CD4/CD8 phenotypes, whereas a second wave of clones that expanded from day 15 to 37 leaned towards CD4+.

The sequence was obtained from an adult woman who had mild COVID-19 (a few samples of this study predate the infection). The sample titles of this study are shuffled in the database, so cell type and time point are left out; the donor was told from shared clones. The chain links TRBV2 with TRBJ2-2; no D gene is confidently identified. Sequences were obtained from PBMCs or a T cell subset sorted from them (not recorded which). The CDR3 protein sequence reads: CASSWATGELFF. The sequenced DNA is TGTGCCAGCAGTTGGGCCACTGGGGAGCTGTTTTTT. With all but the CDR3 taken from the reference TRBV2 and TRBJ2-2 genes, the full variable domain is: EPEVTQTPSHQVTQMGQEVILRCVPISNHLYFYWYRQILGQKVEFLVSFYNNEISEKSEIFDDQFSVERPDGSNFTLKIRSTKLEDSAMYFCASSWATGELFFGEGSRLTVL.